Listed below are T cell receptor beta chains from one sample, sequenced in a study of identical twins. From the 5' RACE reads, TCRdb called clonotypes with MiXCR, one entry per CDR3 protein. The table has about 470,000 distinct CDR3 sequences, approximately 24% seen once. This sample also belongs to another study, concerning T cells expressing NK-cell markers.

The specimen was CD4+ T cells sorted from blood. The source of these receptors is a woman aged 18-30 years in good health. CDR3s include the opening cysteine and the closing phenylalanine or tryptophan. A D gene is named only where the DNA matches it firmly. Expanded clones get a size class; other rows say once, few or many, or leave the size out.

.	TRBV6-2/TRBV6-3	TRBJ2-1	TRBD2	TGTGCCAGCAGTTACTCTACTAGCGGGAGAGGCCATGAGCAGTTCTTC	CASSYSTSGRGHEQFF
few	TRBV9	TRBJ1-2	.	TGTGCCAGCGGCGGGGACTATGGCTACACCTTC	CASGGDYGYTF
.	TRBV7-9	TRBJ1-4	.	TGTGCCAGCAGCACAGCGAACGAACTGTTTTTT	CASSTANELFF
.	TRBV28	TRBJ1-2	TRBD1	TGTGCCAGCAGTTCCGACAGGGGGCTGGGCTACACCTTC	CASSSDRGLGYTF
few	TRBV15	TRBJ1-1	.	TGTGCCACCAGCAGAGAAAGGGTTCGGAACACTGAAGCTTTCTTT	CATSRERVRNTEAFF
.	TRBV21-1	TRBJ1-5	.	TGTGCCAGCGAGGTAGGGGGAGGTCAGCCCCAGCATTTT	CASEVGGGQPQHF
.	TRBV12-3/TRBV12-4	TRBJ1-6	.	TGTGCCAGCAGTTTGAGATATAATTCACCCCTCCACTTT	CASSLRYNSPLHF
few	TRBV12-3/TRBV12-4	TRBJ1-2	TRBD1	TGTGCCAGCAGCGTGACAGGGGGCACCTTC	CASSVTGGTF
many	TRBV10-3	TRBJ2-3	TRBD2	TGTGCCATCAGACCCGGACTAGCGTCAGATACGCAGTATTTT	CAIRPGLASDTQYF
.	TRBV7-2	TRBJ2-2	.	TGTGCCAGCAGCCCTAGACAGGTCCCCGGGGAGCTGTTTTTT	CASSPRQVPGELFF
few	TRBV5-1	TRBJ1-1	.	TGCGCCAGCAGCTCAATTGGGGAGACTGAAGCTTTCTTT	CASSSIGETEAFF
few	TRBV5-1	TRBJ2-3	.	TGCGCCAGCAGCAAAAGACAGGCTAACACAGATACGCAGTATTTT	CASSKRQANTDTQYF
few	TRBV5-1	TRBJ2-1	TRBD2	TGCGCCAGCAGCATTGGCGCCCTAGCGGGATACAATGAGCAGTTCTTC	CASSIGALAGYNEQFF
.	TRBV3-1	TRBJ2-7	.	TGTGCCAGCAGCCACGTCCTTTTTGGGTCCTACGAGCAGTACTTC	CASSHVLFGSYEQYF
few	TRBV11-2	TRBJ1-1	.	TGTGCCAGCAGCCCCTTTGGAGGGGGCACTGAAGCTTTCTTT	CASSPFGGGTEAFF
.	TRBV7-2	TRBJ1-6	.	TGTGCCAGCAGGATGGGACCGTTAAATTCACCCCTCCACTTT	CASRMGPLNSPLHF
many	TRBV29-1	TRBJ2-7	TRBD1	TGCAGCGTCGAAGGACAGGGCGGCTACGAGCAGTACTTC	CSVEGQGGYEQYF
.	TRBV12-3/TRBV12-4	TRBJ1-4	.	TGTGCCAGCAGTTCGGACGGGAGCAAAGGGGAAAAACTGTTTTTT	CASSSDGSKGEKLFF
many	TRBV12-3/TRBV12-4	TRBJ1-2	TRBD1	TGTGCCAGCACCCTACAGGGGGCAACGGGCGGCTACACCTTC	CASTLQGATGGYTF
few	TRBV30	TRBJ2-7	.	TGTGCCTGGAGTAGATTGGCTGGCGCCTACGAGCAGTACTTC	CAWSRLAGAYEQYF
few	TRBV7-2	TRBJ2-1	TRBD2	TGTGCCAGCAGCATAGCTAGCGGAACCTACAATGAGCAGTTCTTC	CASSIASGTYNEQFF
.	TRBV25-1	TRBJ2-3	TRBD2	TGTGCCAGCAGTGCCCATAGCGGGGGAAGCACAGATACGCAGTATTTT	CASSAHSGGSTDTQYF
many	TRBV24-1	TRBJ2-2	TRBD2	TGTGCCACCAGTGACGCCGACGGGACTACCACCGGGGAGCTGTTTTTT	CATSDADGTTTGELFF
few	TRBV7-6	TRBJ1-6	.	TGTGCCAGCAGCATGGCCGCCTATAATTCACCCCTCCACTTT	CASSMAAYNSPLHF
.	TRBV2	TRBJ2-1	.	TGTGCCAGCAGTGAAGCGAGCGGAGCGAGGAATGAGCAGTTCTTC	CASSEASGARNEQFF
few	TRBV29-1	TRBJ1-1	TRBD1	TGCAGCGTGAGGGGACAGCTGAACACTGAAGCTTTCTTT	CSVRGQLNTEAFF
.	TRBV11-1	TRBJ2-2	.	TGTGCCAGCAGCCTCCCTAGGGACAATCAGAGGAACACCGGGGAGCTGTTTTTT	CASSLPRDNQRNTGELFF
.	TRBV5-5	TRBJ1-1	.	TGTGCCAGCAGCTTGTTCAGGGTTAACACTGAAGCTTTCTTT	CASSLFRVNTEAFF
.	TRBV12-3/TRBV12-4	TRBJ2-3	.	TGTGCCAGCAGGGACTCAAAGGATACGCAGTATTTT	CASRDSKDTQYF
.	TRBV10-3	TRBJ2-1	.	TGTGCCATTTCCGAATGGTCCTACAATGAGCAGTTCTTC	CAISEWSYNEQFF
many	TRBV5-1	TRBJ2-7	.	TGCGCCAGCAGCTTGGAAGGAGGGGAGGACGAGCAGTACTTC	CASSLEGGEDEQYF